The TCR beta chain described here comes from a study of blood T cell repertoires in COVID-19. Profiled with immunoSEQ multiplex PCR; TCRdb holds only in-frame clones, not every one. The sample yields 310,000 or so clones, approximately 86% seen once. This clone was seen only once. The germline V gene has CDR1 KGHSH and CDR2 LQKENI. This CDR3 spans 18 amino acids. V shed 1 base and J 2 bases; nucleotides not matched to a gene: 5. This chain uses TRBV18 with TRBJ2-2, with 12 bases matching TRBD2. The TCR originated in a man between 65 and 85 years old with acute or convalescent COVID-19. Sequences were obtained from peripheral blood. The DNA for the CDR3 is TGTGCCAGCTCACCACTAAGGACTAGCGGGATAAACACCGGGGAGCTGTTTTTT. Residues: CASSPLRTSGINTGELFF.